Sequencing of this T cell receptor beta chain was carried out in a study of cytomegalovirus exposure and HLA in healthy donors. Study at large: In an early release, HLA-typed donors contributed some 80 million unique TCR sequences.

PCR amplification relied on 60 Vbeta primers (plus 13 Jbeta primers). Assay: immunoSEQ multiplex PCR; the TCRdb copy retains only in-frame clones and omits some. The sample has some 200,000 clones; 70% to 80% are singletons. Per the germline V gene, CDR1 is SNHLY and CDR2 is FYNNEI. J was trimmed by 5 bases and V by 3 bases; bases with no gene match: 7. The CDR3 consists of 15 residues. The TCR comes from a male donor in good health and CMV-seropositive. This chain connects TRBV2 to TRBJ2-7, with 10 positions matching TRBD1. The sample was PBMCs. The DNA for the CDR3 is TGTGCCAGCAGTGATGGGGGACAGGGGAGCGACGAGCAGTACTTC. It yields the protein CASSDGGQGSDEQYF.